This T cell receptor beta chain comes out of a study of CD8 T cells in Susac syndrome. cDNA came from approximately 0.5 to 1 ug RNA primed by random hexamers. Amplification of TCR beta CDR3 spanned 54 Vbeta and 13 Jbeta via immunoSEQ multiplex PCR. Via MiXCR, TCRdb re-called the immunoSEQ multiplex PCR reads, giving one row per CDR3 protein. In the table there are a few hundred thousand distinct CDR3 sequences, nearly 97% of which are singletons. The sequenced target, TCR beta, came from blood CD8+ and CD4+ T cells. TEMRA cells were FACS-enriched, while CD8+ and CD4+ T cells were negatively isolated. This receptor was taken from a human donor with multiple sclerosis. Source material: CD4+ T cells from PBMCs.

The CDR3 protein is CASSWTVRDYNEQFF. Written as DNA, the CDR3 is TGTGCCAGCAGCTGGACGGTGCGCGACTACAATGAGCAGTTCTTC. This chain uses TRBV7-9 with TRBJ2-1; no reliable D call. V shed 4 bases and J shed 3 bases, with 13 bases lying between them. The germline gives CDR1 SEHNR, CDR2 FQNEAQ (reference sequence). The CDR3 covers 15 residues.